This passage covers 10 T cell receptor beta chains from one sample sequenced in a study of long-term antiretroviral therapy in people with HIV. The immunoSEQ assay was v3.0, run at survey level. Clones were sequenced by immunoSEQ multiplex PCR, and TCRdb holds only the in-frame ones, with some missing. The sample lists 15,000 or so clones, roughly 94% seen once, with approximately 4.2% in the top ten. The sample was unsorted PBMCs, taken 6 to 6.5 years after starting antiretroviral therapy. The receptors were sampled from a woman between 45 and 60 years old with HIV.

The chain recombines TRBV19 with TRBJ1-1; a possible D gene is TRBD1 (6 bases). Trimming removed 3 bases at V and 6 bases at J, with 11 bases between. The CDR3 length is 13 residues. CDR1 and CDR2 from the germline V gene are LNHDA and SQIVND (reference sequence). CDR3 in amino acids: CASSIGGQSEAFF. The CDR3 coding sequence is TGTGCCAGTAGTATCGGGGGCCAATCTGAAGCTTTCTTT.

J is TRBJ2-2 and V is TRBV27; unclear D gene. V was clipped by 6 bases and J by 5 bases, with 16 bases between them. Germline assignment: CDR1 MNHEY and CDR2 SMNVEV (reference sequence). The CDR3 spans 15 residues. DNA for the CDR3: TGTGCCAGCAGACAAGACCAAACCAGAACCGGGGAGCTGTTTTTT. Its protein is CASRQDQTRTGELFF.

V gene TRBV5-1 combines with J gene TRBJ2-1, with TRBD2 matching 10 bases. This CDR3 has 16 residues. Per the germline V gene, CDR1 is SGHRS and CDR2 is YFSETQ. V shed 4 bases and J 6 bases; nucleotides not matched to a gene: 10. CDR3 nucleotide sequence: TGCGCCAGCAGCCCCTTAGGGCTAGCGGGAGCCAATGAGCAGTTCTTC. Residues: CASSPLGLAGANEQFF. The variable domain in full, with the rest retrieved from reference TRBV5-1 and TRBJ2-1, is KAGVTQTPRYLIKTRGQQVTLSCSPISGHRSVSWYQQTPGQGLQFLFEYFSETQRNKGNFPGRFSGRQFSNSRSEMNVSTLELGDSALYLCASSPLGLAGANEQFFGPGTRLTVL.

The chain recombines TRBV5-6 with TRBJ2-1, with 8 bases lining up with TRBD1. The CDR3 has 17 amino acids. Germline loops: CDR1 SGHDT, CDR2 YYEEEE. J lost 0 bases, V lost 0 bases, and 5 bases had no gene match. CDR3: CASSLAGDRRSYNEQFF. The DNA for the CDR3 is TGTGCCAGCAGCTTGGCCGGGGACAGGCGCTCCTACAATGAGCAGTTCTTC.

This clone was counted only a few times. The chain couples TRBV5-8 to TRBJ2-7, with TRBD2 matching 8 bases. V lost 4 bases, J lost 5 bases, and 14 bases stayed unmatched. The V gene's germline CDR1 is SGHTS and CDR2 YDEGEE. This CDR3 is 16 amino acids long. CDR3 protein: CASSQGSSGSIDEQYF. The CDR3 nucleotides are TGTGCCAGCAGCCAAGGGTCGAGCGGGAGTATCGACGAGCAGTACTTC.

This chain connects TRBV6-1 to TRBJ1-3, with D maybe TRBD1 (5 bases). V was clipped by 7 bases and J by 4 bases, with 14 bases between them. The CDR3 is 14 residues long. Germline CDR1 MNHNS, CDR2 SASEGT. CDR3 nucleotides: TGTGCCAGCAAAGGGGATAGGGGAGGAAACACCATATATTTT. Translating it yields CASKGDRGGNTIYF.

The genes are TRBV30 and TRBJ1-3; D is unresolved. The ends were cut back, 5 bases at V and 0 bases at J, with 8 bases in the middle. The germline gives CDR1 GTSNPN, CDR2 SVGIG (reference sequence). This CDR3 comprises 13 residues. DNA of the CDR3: TGTGCCTGGGGAGTAAACTCTGGAAACACCATATATTTT. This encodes CAWGVNSGNTIYF.

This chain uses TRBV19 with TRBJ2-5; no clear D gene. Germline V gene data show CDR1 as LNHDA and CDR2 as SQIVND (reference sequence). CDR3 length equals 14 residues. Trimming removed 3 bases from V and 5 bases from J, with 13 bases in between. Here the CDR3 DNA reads TGTGCCAGTAGTATTGCAGGCCCCCCGGAGACCCAGTACTTC. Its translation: CASSIAGPPETQYF.

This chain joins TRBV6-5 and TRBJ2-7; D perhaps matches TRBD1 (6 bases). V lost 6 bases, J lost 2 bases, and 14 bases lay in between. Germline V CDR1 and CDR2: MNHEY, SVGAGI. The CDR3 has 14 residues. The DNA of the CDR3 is TGTGCCAGCAGCGACGAGGGGGTTACCTACGAGCAGTACTTC. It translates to CASSDEGVTYEQYF.

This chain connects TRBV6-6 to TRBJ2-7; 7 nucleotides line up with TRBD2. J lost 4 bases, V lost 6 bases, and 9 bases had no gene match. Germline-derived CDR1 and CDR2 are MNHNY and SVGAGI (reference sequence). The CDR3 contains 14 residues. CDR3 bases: TGTGCCAGCAGGGCTACGCTAGCGGCATACGAGCAGTACTTC. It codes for CASRATLAAYEQYF.